This T cell receptor beta chain was captured in a study of blood T cell repertoires in COVID-19. TCRdb's table, derived via immunoSEQ multiplex PCR, lists solely in-frame clones and lacks some. The sample records roughly 340,000 clones, about nine tenths being singletons. V gave up 4 bases and J gave up 4 bases; unmatched junction bases: 3. Germline assignment: CDR1 SQVTM and CDR2 ANQGSEA. The CDR3 totals 12 residues. This clone was seen a few times. This TCR was sampled from a woman aged 65 to 85 with COVID-19, enrolled during active disease. This sequence joins TRBV29-1 and TRBJ2-7; 8 bases agree with TRBD1. The sequencing input was peripheral blood. CDR3 nucleotide sequence: TGCAGCGTTGGGACAGGGCCATACGAGCAGTACTTC. This encodes CSVGTGPYEQYF.